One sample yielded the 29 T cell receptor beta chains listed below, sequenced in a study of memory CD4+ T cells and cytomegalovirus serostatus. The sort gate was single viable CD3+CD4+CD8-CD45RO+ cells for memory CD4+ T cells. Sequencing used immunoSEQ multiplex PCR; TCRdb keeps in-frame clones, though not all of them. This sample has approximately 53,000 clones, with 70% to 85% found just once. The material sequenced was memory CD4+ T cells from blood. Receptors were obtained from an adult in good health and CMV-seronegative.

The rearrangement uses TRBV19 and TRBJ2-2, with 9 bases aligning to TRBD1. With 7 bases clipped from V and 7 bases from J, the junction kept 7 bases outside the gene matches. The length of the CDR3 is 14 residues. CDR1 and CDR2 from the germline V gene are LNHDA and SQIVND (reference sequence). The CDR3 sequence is CASKPGQGGGELFF. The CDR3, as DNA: TGTGCCAGTAAACCGGGACAGGGAGGCGGGGAGCTGTTTTTT.

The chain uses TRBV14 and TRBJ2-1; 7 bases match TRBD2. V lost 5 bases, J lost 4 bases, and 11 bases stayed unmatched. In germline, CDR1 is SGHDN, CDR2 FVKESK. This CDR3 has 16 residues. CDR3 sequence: CASSSRSGEGYNEQFF. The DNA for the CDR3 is TGTGCCAGCAGCAGCCGAAGCGGGGAGGGATACAATGAGCAGTTCTTC.

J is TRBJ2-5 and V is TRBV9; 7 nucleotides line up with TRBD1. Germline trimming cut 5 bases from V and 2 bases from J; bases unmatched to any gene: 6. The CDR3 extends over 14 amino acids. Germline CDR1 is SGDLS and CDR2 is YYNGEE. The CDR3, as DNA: TGTGCCAGCAGTTCCGGACAGGCTCAAGAGACCCAGTACTTC. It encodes CASSSGQAQETQYF.

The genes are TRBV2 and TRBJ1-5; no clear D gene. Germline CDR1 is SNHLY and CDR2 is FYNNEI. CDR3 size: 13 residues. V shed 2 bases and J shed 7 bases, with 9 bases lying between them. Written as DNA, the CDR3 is TGTGCCAGCAGTGAATGGGCCCCGCAGCCCCAGCATTTT. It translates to CASSEWAPQPQHF.

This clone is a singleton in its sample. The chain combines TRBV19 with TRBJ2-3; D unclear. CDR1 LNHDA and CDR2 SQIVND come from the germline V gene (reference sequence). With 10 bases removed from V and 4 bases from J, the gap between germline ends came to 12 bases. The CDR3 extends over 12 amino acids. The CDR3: CATLSDSDTQYF. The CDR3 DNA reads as TGTGCCACCTTGTCGGATTCAGATACGCAGTATTTT.

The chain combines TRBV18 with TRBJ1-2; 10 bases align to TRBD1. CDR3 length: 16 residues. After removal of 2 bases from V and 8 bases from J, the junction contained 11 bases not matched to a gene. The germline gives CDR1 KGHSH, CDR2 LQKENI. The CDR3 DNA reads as TGTGCCAGCTCACCATCCGCCAGACAGGGGGCGCGGGGCTACACCTTC. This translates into CASSPSARQGARGYTF.

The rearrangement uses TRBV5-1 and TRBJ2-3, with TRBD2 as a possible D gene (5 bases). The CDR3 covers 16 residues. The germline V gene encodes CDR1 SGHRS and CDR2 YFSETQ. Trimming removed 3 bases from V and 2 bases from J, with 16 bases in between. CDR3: CASSWADSPSTDTQYF. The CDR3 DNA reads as TGCGCCAGCAGCTGGGCGGACTCCCCTTCCACAGATACGCAGTATTTT. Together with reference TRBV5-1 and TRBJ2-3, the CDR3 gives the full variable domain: KAGVTQTPRYLIKTRGQQVTLSCSPISGHRSVSWYQQTPGQGLQFLFEYFSETQRNKGNFPGRFSGRQFSNSRSEMNVSTLELGDSALYLCASSWADSPSTDTQYFGPGTRLTVL.

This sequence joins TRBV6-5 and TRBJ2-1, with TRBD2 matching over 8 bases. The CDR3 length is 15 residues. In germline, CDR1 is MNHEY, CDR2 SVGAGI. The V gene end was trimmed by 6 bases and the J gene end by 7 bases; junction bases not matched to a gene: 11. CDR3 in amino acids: CASSLSGVFINEQFF. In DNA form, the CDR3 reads TGTGCCAGCAGCCTTAGCGGGGTTTTTATTAATGAGCAGTTCTTC.

The CDR3 region has the DNA TGTGCCAGCAGCTCAGGGGTTAACAGCTACACAGATACGCAGTATTTT. Encoded protein: CASSSGVNSYTDTQYF. The chain carries TRBV5-6 and TRBJ2-3; weak D call: TRBD1 (6 bases). V was trimmed by 3 bases and J by 2 bases, leaving 16 bases between them. The CDR3 loop spans 16 amino acids. CDR1 and CDR2 from the germline V gene are SGHDT and YYEEEE. Full variable domain (outside the CDR3, taken from reference TRBV5-6 and TRBJ2-3): DAGVTQSPTHLIKTRGQQVTLRCSPKSGHDTVSWYQQALGQGPQFIFQYYEEEERQRGNFPDRFSGHQFPNYSSELNVNALLLGDSALYLCASSSGVNSYTDTQYFGPGTRLTVL.

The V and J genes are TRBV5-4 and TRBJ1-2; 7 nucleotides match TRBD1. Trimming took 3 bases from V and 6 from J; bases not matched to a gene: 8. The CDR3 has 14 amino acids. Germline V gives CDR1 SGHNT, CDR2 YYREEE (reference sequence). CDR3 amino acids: CASSSNRGGDGYTF. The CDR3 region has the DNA TGTGCCAGCAGCTCCAACAGGGGCGGGGATGGCTACACCTTC.

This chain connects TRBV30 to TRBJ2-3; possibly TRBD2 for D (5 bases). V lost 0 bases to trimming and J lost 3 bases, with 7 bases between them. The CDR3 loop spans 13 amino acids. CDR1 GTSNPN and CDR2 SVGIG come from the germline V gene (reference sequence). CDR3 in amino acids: CAWSVGVTDTQYF. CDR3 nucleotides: TGTGCCTGGAGTGTCGGGGTGACAGATACGCAGTATTTT.

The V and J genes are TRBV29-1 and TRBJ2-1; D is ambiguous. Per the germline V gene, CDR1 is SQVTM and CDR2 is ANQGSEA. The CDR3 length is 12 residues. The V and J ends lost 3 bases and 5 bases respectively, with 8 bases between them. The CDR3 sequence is CSVEGPHNEQFF. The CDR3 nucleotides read TGCAGCGTTGAGGGTCCCCACAATGAGCAGTTCTTC.

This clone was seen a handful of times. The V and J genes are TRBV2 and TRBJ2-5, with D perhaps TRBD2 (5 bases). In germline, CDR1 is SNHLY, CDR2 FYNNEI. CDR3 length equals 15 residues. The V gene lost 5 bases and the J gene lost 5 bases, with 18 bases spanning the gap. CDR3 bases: TGTGCCAGCAGTCTCTCCGGACTTGGCCGGGAGACCCAGTACTTC. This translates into CASSLSGLGRETQYF.

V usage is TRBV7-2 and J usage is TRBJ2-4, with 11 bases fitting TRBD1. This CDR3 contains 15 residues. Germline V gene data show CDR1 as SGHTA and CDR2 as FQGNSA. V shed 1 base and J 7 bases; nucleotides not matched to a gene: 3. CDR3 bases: TGTGCCAGCAGCTTAGGGACAGGGGGCGAGAACATTCAGTACTTC. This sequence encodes CASSLGTGGENIQYF.

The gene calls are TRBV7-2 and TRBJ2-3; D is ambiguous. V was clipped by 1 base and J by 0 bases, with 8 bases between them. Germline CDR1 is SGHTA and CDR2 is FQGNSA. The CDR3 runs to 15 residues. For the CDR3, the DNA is TGTGCCAGCAGCTTAGTTGCGAAAAGCACAGATACGCAGTATTTT. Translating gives CASSLVAKSTDTQYF.

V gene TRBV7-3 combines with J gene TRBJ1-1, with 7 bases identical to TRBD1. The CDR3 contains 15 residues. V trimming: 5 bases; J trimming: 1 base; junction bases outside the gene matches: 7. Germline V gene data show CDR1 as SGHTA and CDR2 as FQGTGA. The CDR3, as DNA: TGTGCCAGCAGCCCCTCCGGGACAGAGAACACTGAAGCTTTCTTT. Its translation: CASSPSGTENTEAFF.

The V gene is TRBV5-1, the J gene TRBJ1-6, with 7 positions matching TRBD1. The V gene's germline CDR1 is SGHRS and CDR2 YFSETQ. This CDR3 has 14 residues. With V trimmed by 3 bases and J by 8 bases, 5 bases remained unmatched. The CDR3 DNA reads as TGCGCCAGCAGCTCAAGACAGGGTGATTCACCCCTCCACTTT. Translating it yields CASSSRQGDSPLHF.

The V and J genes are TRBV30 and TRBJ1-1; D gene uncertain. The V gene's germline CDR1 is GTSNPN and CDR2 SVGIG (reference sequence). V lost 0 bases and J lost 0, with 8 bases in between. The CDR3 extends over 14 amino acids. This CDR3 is CAWSVPQLNTEAFF. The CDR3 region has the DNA TGTGCCTGGAGTGTACCTCAGCTGAACACTGAAGCTTTCTTT.

The CDR3 reads CATQRGLGNEKLFF. The CDR3 bases are TGTGCCACCCAACGGGGGCTGGGTAATGAAAAACTGTTTTTT. The rearrangement joins TRBV2 to TRBJ1-4, with D possibly TRBD1 on 6 matching bases. Between the trimmed V and J ends, which lost 10 bases and 4 bases, there was a span of 16 bases. Germline CDR1 SNHLY, CDR2 FYNNEI. This CDR3 has 14 residues.

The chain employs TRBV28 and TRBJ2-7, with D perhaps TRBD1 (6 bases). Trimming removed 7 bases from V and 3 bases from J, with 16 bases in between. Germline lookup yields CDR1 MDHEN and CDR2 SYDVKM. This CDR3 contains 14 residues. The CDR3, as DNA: TGTGCCAGCAACCCAGACAGGATCCTCTACGAGCAGTACTTC. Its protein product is CASNPDRILYEQYF.

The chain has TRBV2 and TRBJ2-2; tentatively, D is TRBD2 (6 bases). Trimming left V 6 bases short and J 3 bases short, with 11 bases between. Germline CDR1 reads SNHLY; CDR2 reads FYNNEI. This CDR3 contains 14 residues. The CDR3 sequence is CASRGLGDTGELFF. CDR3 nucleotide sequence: TGTGCCAGCAGGGGACTGGGGGACACCGGGGAGCTGTTTTTT. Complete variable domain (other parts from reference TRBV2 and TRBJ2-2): EPEVTQTPSHQVTQMGQEVILRCVPISNHLYFYWYRQILGQKVEFLVSFYNNEISEKSEIFDDQFSVERPDGSNFTLKIRSTKLEDSAMYFCASRGLGDTGELFFGEGSRLTVL.

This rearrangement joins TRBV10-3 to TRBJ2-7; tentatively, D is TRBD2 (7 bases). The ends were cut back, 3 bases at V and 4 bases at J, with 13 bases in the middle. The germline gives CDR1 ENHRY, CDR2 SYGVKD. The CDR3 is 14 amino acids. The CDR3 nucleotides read TGTGCCATCAGTGATCGGGGGGCTCAGTACGAGCAGTACTTC. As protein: CAISDRGAQYEQYF.

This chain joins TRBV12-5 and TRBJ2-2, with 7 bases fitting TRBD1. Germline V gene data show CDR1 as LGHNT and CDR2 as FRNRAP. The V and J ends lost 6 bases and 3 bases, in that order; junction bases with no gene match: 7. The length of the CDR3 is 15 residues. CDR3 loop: CASGQRGLDTGELFF. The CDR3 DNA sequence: TGTGCTAGTGGCCAAAGGGGGCTGGACACCGGGGAGCTGTTTTTT.

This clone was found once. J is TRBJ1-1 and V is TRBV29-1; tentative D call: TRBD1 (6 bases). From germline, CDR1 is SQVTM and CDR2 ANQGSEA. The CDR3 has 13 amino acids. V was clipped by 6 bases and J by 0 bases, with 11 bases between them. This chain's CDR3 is CSVTDSLNTEAFF. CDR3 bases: TGCAGCGTGACGGACAGTTTGAACACTGAAGCTTTCTTT. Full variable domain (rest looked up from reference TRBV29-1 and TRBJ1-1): SAVISQKPSRDICQRGTSLTIQCQVDSQVTMMFWYRQQPGQSLTLIATANQGSEATYESGFVIDKFPISRPNLTFSTLTVSNMSPEDSSIYLCSVTDSLNTEAFFGQGTRLTVV.

CDR3 sequence (DNA): TGTGCCAGCAGCGGCTCAGTTGGCTACACCTTC. Its protein product is CASSGSVGYTF. This chain joins TRBV7-2 and TRBJ1-2; unclear D gene. V was cut by 5 bases and J by 7 bases, with 8 bases left in between. CDR1 and CDR2 (germline): SGHTA, FQGNSA. The CDR3 loop spans 11 amino acids.

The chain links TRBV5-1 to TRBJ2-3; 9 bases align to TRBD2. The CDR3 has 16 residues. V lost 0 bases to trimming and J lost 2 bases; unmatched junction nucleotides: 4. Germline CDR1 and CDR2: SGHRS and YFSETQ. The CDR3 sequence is CASSLELAGYTDTQYF. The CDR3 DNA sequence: TGCGCCAGCAGCTTGGAGCTAGCGGGGTACACAGATACGCAGTATTTT.

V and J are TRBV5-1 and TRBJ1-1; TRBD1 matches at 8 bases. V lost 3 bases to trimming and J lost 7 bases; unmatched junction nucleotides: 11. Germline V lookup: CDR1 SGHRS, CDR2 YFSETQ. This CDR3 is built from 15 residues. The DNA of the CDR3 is TGCGCCAGCAGCTCGACAGGGGCCCTTCTCGATGAAGCTTTCTTT. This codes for CASSSTGALLDEAFF. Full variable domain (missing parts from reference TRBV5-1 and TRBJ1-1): KAGVTQTPRYLIKTRGQQVTLSCSPISGHRSVSWYQQTPGQGLQFLFEYFSETQRNKGNFPGRFSGRQFSNSRSEMNVSTLELGDSALYLCASSSTGALLDEAFFGQGTRLTVV.

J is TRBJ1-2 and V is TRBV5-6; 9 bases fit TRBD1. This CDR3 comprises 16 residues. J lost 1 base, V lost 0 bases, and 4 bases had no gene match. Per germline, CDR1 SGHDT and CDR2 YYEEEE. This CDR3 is CASSLGGTGSNYGYTF. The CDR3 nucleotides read TGTGCCAGCAGCTTGGGTGGGACAGGGAGTAACTATGGCTACACCTTC.

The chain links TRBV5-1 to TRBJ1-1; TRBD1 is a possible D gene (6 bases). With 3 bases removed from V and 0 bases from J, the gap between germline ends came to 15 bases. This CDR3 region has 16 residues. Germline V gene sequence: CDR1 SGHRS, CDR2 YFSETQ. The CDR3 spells CASSSGPRGVNTEAFF. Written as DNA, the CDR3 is TGCGCCAGCAGCTCGGGTCCCAGGGGCGTGAACACTGAAGCTTTCTTT.